In this sample, the clone carrying this T cell receptor beta chain turned up a few times. Only in-frame clones appear in the TCRdb table, and some are missing; sequencing was by immunoSEQ multiplex PCR. The sample lists about 150,000 clones, roughly 90% occurring once. This specimen comes from a study of blood T cell repertoires in COVID-19. About the research overall: COVID-19 samples from acute and convalescent phases originated in the United States, Italy and Spain. Nucleic acid was either cDNA or gDNA, and it came from T cells, B-cell-depleted T cells, or PBMCs.

This CDR3 is built from 12 residues. V was trimmed by 7 bases and J by 14 bases, leaving 21 bases between them. Germline V gene data show CDR1 as SGHRS and CDR2 as YFSETQ. The V call is TRBV5-1, the J call TRBJ1-2; D unclear. The material sequenced was peripheral blood. This receptor was obtained from a man between 60 and 75 years old with acute or convalescent COVID-19. CDR3 sequence: CASHETFTARTF. CDR3 DNA sequence: TGCGCCAGCCACGAGACGTTTACCGCTAGGACCTTC.